A single sample is the source of the 6 T cell receptor beta chains below, sequenced in a study of radiotherapy plus CTLA-4 blockade in lung cancer (dated by TCRdb to 2017 to 2018). Library preparation employed the immunoSEQ multiplex PCR assay. Drawn from immuneACCESS, this table holds only the in-frame rearrangements with V and J called that TCRdb kept. Clones are partly lost; checked studies trace under half to an unresolved V gene and leave the rest unexplained. The sample table shows approximately 45,000 clones, and 63% are seen once. Of the sample, less than 20% is held by the ten largest clones. Specimen: peripheral blood, collected from a patient treated with radiotherapy plus ipilimumab. The receptors shown here come from a human donor with non-small cell lung cancer who had a partial response to radiotherapy plus ipilimumab.

The rearrangement uses TRBV11-2 and TRBJ1-1, with TRBD1 identical over 9 bases. This CDR3 region has 17 residues. V lost 7 bases and J lost 6; bases outside the gene matches: 18. CDR1 and CDR2 (germline): SGHAT, FQNNGV. CDR3 region: CASTRDRARFMTAEAFF. The CDR3 DNA follows: TGTGCCAGCACCCGGGACAGGGCTCGTTTTATGACCGCTGAAGCTTTCTTT.

V is TRBV5-6 and J is TRBJ1-2; D unclear. V was pared by 0 bases and J by 1 base, with 16 bases between. The CDR3 is 17 residues long. Germline V gene data show CDR1 as SGHDT and CDR2 as YYEEEE. The CDR3 region is CASSLGAVGRINYGYTF. The CDR3 coding sequence is TGTGCCAGCAGCTTGGGGGCCGTAGGAAGGATTAACTATGGCTACACCTTC.

The chain has TRBV6-5 and TRBJ2-5, with D tentatively TRBD2 (5 bases). V lost 6 bases, J lost 0 bases, and 14 bases lay in between. The germline gives CDR1 MNHEY, CDR2 SVGAGI. The CDR3 is 15 amino acids. CDR3 sequence: CASSPSGWDQETQYF. The CDR3 DNA sequence: TGTGCCAGCAGCCCCTCGGGGTGGGACCAAGAGACCCAGTACTTC.

The V and J genes are TRBV5-4 and TRBJ2-1; 14 bases agree with TRBD2. This CDR3 has 14 amino acids. The ends lost 9 bases at V and 6 bases at J; junction bases unmatched: 5. Germline CDR1 SGHNT, CDR2 YYREEE (reference sequence). The CDR3, as DNA: TGTGCCACCGCGGGACTAGCGGGAGCCAATGAGCAGTTCTTC. Its translation is CATAGLAGANEQFF.

This clone was detected only a few times. This chain joins TRBV2 and TRBJ1-2, with 12 bases lining up with TRBD1. The CDR3 is 17 amino acids. Germline-derived CDR1 and CDR2 are SNHLY and FYNNEI. The V and J ends lost 6 bases and 8 bases, in that order; junction bases with no gene match: 16. In DNA form, the CDR3 reads TGTGCCAGCAGGTATAACCAACCGGGACAGGGGGCGCGAGGCTACACCTTC. As protein: CASRYNQPGQGARGYTF.

The CDR3 nucleotides read TGTGCCAGCAGTTATGGGGGGGCTAGCTCCGGGGAGCTGTTTTTT. Protein sequence: CASSYGGASSGELFF. J is TRBJ2-2 and V is TRBV6-5; maybe TRBD2 (7 bases). Germline values: CDR1 MNHEY, CDR2 SVGAGI. The CDR3 loop spans 15 amino acids. V lost 3 bases to trimming and J lost 6 bases, with 14 bases between them.